These T cell receptor beta chains were read from a single sample in a study. This table comes from immunoSEQ multiplex PCR, and its TCRdb copy is limited to in-frame clones, with some not included. The sample includes nearly 70,000 clones, around 95% of them seen just once. The specimen was PBMCs. These TCRs come from a man aged 40-49 years with rheumatoid arthritis. CDR3s include the opening cysteine and the closing phenylalanine or tryptophan. Fields, in order: clone size, J gene, V gene, D gene, CDR3 protein, CDR3 DNA. A D gene is named only where the DNA matches it firmly. Some rows have no size entry. The others give once, few or many, or a class for an expanded clone.

size: .
J: TRBJ1-1
V: TRBV7-8
D: TRBD1
CDR3: CASSYRGGTEAFF
DNA: TGTGCCAGCAGTTACAGGGGAGGGACTGAAGCTTTCTTT

size: .
J: TRBJ2-7
V: TRBV18
D: TRBD2
CDR3: CASSPGLASVSYEQYF
DNA: TGTGCCAGCTCACCAGGACTAGCGTCTGTCTCCTACGAGCAGTACTTC

size: .
J: TRBJ2-2
V: TRBV28
D: TRBD2
CDR3: CASSFTGGTGELFF
DNA: TGTGCCAGCAGTTTCACGGGGGGCACCGGGGAGCTGTTTTTT

size: .
J: TRBJ2-7
V: TRBV18
D: .
CDR3: CASSPPGRPYEQYF
DNA: TGTGCCAGCTCACCACCGGGGCGACCCTACGAGCAGTACTTC

size: .
J: TRBJ2-2
V: TRBV30
D: TRBD2
CDR3: CAWSFRGGSGELFF
DNA: TGTGCCTGGAGTTTCCGGGGGGGGTCCGGGGAGCTGTTTTTT

size: few
J: TRBJ1-1
V: TRBV2
D: .
CDR3: CASSAKTATEAFF
DNA: TGTGCCAGCAGTGCTAAGACAGCCACTGAAGCTTTCTTT

size: .
J: TRBJ1-6
V: TRBV30
D: .
CDR3: CAWSFDSSYNSPLHF
DNA: TGTGCCTGGAGTTTCGACAGCTCCTATAATTCACCCCTCCACTTT

size: .
J: TRBJ2-3
V: TRBV28
D: TRBD2
CDR3: CASSLWGLAGASTDTQYF
DNA: TGTGCCAGCAGTTTATGGGGACTAGCGGGAGCCAGCACAGATACGCAGTATTTT

size: few
J: TRBJ1-1
V: TRBV5-6
D: .
CDR3: CASSLTFGGQTEAFF
DNA: TGTGCCAGCAGCTTAACATTCGGGGGGCAAACTGAAGCTTTCTTT

size: .
J: TRBJ2-1
V: TRBV5-4
D: .
CDR3: CATRLGSSYNEQFF
DNA: TGTGCCACCCGACTAGGGAGCTCCTACAATGAGCAGTTCTTC

size: .
J: TRBJ2-5
V: TRBV2
D: TRBD1
CDR3: CASSALGQPQETQYF
DNA: TGTGCCAGCAGCGCCTTGGGACAGCCCCAAGAGACCCAGTACTTC

size: .
J: TRBJ1-2
V: TRBV28
D: .
CDR3: CASTPGGDGYTF
DNA: TGTGCCAGCACCCCTGGGGGGGACGGCTACACCTTC

size: once
J: TRBJ2-1
V: TRBV7-8
D: TRBD2
CDR3: CASSLGSGRPGYNEQFF
DNA: TGTGCCAGCAGCTTAGGTAGCGGGAGGCCGGGGTACAATGAGCAGTTCTTC

size: .
J: TRBJ2-1
V: TRBV13
D: .
CDR3: CASSSLTGYSYNEQFF
DNA: TGTGCCAGCAGCTCCCTAACAGGGTACTCCTACAATGAGCAGTTCTTC

size: .
J: TRBJ2-5
V: TRBV7-3
D: .
CDR3: CASSPARGGQETQYF
DNA: TGTGCCAGCAGCCCCGCTAGGGGAGGACAAGAGACCCAGTACTTC

size: once
J: TRBJ2-1
V: TRBV19
D: .
CDR3: CASSIWGSRNEQFF
DNA: TGTGCCAGTAGTATATGGGGGAGTCGCAATGAGCAGTTCTTC

size: .
J: TRBJ1-4
V: TRBV11-2
D: .
CDR3: CASSPAGATNEKLFF
DNA: TGTGCCAGCAGCCCGGCGGGAGCAACTAATGAAAAACTGTTTTTT

size: .
J: TRBJ2-1
V: TRBV12-3/TRBV12-4
D: TRBD2
CDR3: CASNHGGGGEQFF
DNA: TGTGCCAGCAATCATGGGGGGGGTGGTGAGCAGTTCTTC

size: .
J: TRBJ1-6
V: TRBV6-5
D: TRBD1
CDR3: CASVGEGANSPLHF
DNA: TGTGCCAGCGTTGGCGAGGGGGCAAATTCACCCCTCCACTTT

size: .
J: TRBJ1-6
V: TRBV3-1/TRBV3-2
D: .
CDR3: CASSLSRGGSPLHF
DNA: TGTGCCAGCAGCCTTAGCAGGGGAGGCTCACCCCTCCACTTT

size: once
J: TRBJ1-5
V: TRBV7-2
D: .
CDR3: CASSQRRTNNQPQHF
DNA: TGTGCCAGCAGCCAGAGACGGACGAACAATCAGCCCCAGCATTTT

size: .
J: TRBJ1-5
V: TRBV7-8
D: .
CDR3: CASSPDGNQPQHF
DNA: TGTGCCAGCAGCCCAGATGGGAACCAGCCCCAGCATTTT

size: .
J: TRBJ2-1
V: TRBV20-1
D: .
CDR3: CSASSGARVDEQFF
DNA: TGCAGTGCTAGTTCGGGCGCCAGGGTTGATGAGCAGTTCTTC

size: .
J: TRBJ1-1
V: TRBV5-1
D: .
CDR3: CASTPGPGSSGTEAFF
DNA: TGCGCCAGCACCCCAGGGCCAGGGAGTTCGGGTACTGAAGCTTTCTTT

size: .
J: TRBJ2-3
V: TRBV9
D: .
CDR3: CASSVVEGPDTQYF
DNA: TGTGCCAGCAGCGTAGTAGAGGGGCCAGATACGCAGTATTTT

size: once
J: TRBJ1-5
V: TRBV6-5
D: .
CDR3: CASRSIELGNQPQHF
DNA: TGTGCCAGCAGGTCGATAGAGTTGGGCAATCAGCCCCAGCATTTT

size: .
J: TRBJ2-5
V: TRBV30
D: TRBD2
CDR3: CAWSVSAGAGETQYF
DNA: TGTGCCTGGAGTGTAAGCGCGGGAGCTGGAGAGACCCAGTACTTC

size: .
J: TRBJ1-5
V: TRBV5-8
D: .
CDR3: CASNPGIRGQPQHF
DNA: TGTGCCAGCAACCCCGGCATTCGGGGTCAGCCCCAGCATTTT

size: .
J: TRBJ1-2
V: TRBV7-3
D: .
CDR3: CASSQGTNGYTF
DNA: TGTGCCAGCAGCCAAGGAACGAACGGCTACACCTTC

size: .
J: TRBJ2-1
V: TRBV28
D: .
CDR3: CASSQGKRDEQFF
DNA: TGTGCCAGCAGTCAGGGGAAGAGGGATGAGCAGTTCTTC

size: .
J: TRBJ2-3
V: TRBV5-4
D: .
CDR3: CASSLRGAPADTQYF
DNA: TGTGCCAGCAGCTTGCGGGGGGCCCCCGCCGATACGCAGTATTTT

size: .
J: TRBJ2-1
V: TRBV29-1
D: .
CDR3: CSVLPLLTSAYNEQFF
DNA: TGCAGCGTTCTCCCCCTCTTGACTAGTGCTTACAATGAGCAGTTCTTC

size: .
J: TRBJ1-2
V: TRBV7-2
D: TRBD1
CDR3: CASSLLGQGFYGYTF
DNA: TGTGCCAGCAGTTTACTCGGACAGGGCTTTTATGGCTACACCTTC

size: .
J: TRBJ1-4
V: TRBV20-1
D: TRBD1
CDR3: CSASGTGPTNEKLFF
DNA: TGCAGTGCTAGTGGGACAGGGCCAACTAATGAAAAACTGTTTTTT

size: .
J: TRBJ2-7
V: TRBV6-2/TRBV6-3
D: .
CDR3: CASSTGTSLYEQYF
DNA: TGTGCCAGCAGTACCGGGACATCACTCTACGAGCAGTACTTC

size: .
J: TRBJ2-2
V: TRBV15
D: TRBD1
CDR3: CATSKPGQATGELFF
DNA: TGTGCCACCAGCAAACCGGGACAGGCGACCGGGGAGCTGTTTTTT

size: .
J: TRBJ2-7
V: TRBV6-6
D: .
CDR3: CASSSTGRRGEQYF
DNA: TGTGCCAGCAGCTCTACAGGTCGGCGCGGTGAGCAGTACTTC

size: .
J: TRBJ2-5
V: TRBV9
D: TRBD1
CDR3: CASSVGGQAALQETQYF
DNA: TGTGCCAGCAGCGTAGGGGGACAGGCCGCCCTTCAAGAGACCCAGTACTTC

size: .
J: TRBJ2-1
V: TRBV15
D: .
CDR3: CATSRAVAGYNEQFF
DNA: TGTGCCACCAGCAGAGCTGTGGCAGGTTACAATGAGCAGTTCTTC

size: .
J: TRBJ2-1
V: TRBV20-1
D: .
CDR3: CSASRQDGGLYNEQFF
DNA: TGCAGTGCTAGTCGACAGGACGGAGGTCTTTACAATGAGCAGTTCTTC

size: few
J: TRBJ1-2
V: TRBV28
D: .
CDR3: CASTPGNYGYTF
DNA: TGTGCCAGCACGCCGGGGAACTATGGCTACACCTTC

size: .
J: TRBJ2-1
V: TRBV7-9
D: .
CDR3: CASSFRVQFFNEQFF
DNA: TGTGCCAGCAGCTTCCGGGTTCAGTTCTTCAATGAGCAGTTCTTC

size: few
J: TRBJ1-5
V: TRBV18
D: .
CDR3: CASSYQGEAQPQHF
DNA: TGTGCCAGCTCATATCAGGGAGAGGCTCAGCCCCAGCATTTT

size: .
J: TRBJ2-2
V: TRBV6-4
D: .
CDR3: CASSARGTGELFF
DNA: TGTGCCAGCAGTGCTCGAGGCACCGGGGAGCTGTTTTTT

size: .
J: TRBJ1-2
V: TRBV5-4
D: .
CDR3: CASRNLDGYTF
DNA: TGTGCCAGCAGGAACTTGGATGGCTACACCTTC

size: once
J: TRBJ1-2
V: TRBV7-2
D: .
CDR3: CASSLSGQRQKGGYTF
DNA: TGTGCCAGCAGCTTATCGGGGCAGCGCCAGAAGGGTGGCTACACCTTC

size: .
J: TRBJ2-1
V: TRBV6-2/TRBV6-3
D: .
CDR3: CASSSAYNEQFF
DNA: TGTGCCAGCAGTTCGGCCTACAATGAGCAGTTCTTC

size: .
J: TRBJ1-1
V: TRBV12-3/TRBV12-4
D: .
CDR3: CASQRGANTEAFF
DNA: TGTGCCAGTCAGCGGGGCGCGAATACTGAAGCTTTCTTT

size: .
J: TRBJ1-2
V: TRBV6-5
D: .
CDR3: CASSSLDGPYGYTF
DNA: TGTGCCAGCAGTTCCCTCGATGGGCCCTATGGCTACACCTTC

size: .
J: TRBJ2-6
V: TRBV27
D: TRBD2
CDR3: CASSPTTTSGRTLGANVLTF
DNA: TGTGCCAGCAGTCCGACAACTACTAGCGGGAGGACGTTAGGGGCCAACGTCCTGACTTTC

size: .
J: TRBJ2-2
V: TRBV7-9
D: .
CDR3: CASSPPRGQLTGELFF
DNA: TGTGCCAGCAGTCCGCCCCGGGGGCAGCTCACCGGGGAGCTGTTTTTT

size: .
J: TRBJ1-5
V: TRBV3-1/TRBV3-2
D: .
CDR3: CASSQAGFQPQHF
DNA: TGTGCCAGCAGCCAAGCGGGGTTTCAGCCCCAGCATTTT

size: .
J: TRBJ2-3
V: TRBV6-1
D: TRBD2
CDR3: CASSASILAGEHTDTQYF
DNA: TGTGCCAGCAGTGCAAGTATTTTAGCGGGAGAACACACAGATACGCAGTATTTT

size: .
J: TRBJ1-1
V: TRBV6-6
D: TRBD1
CDR3: CASRTGTGDTEAFF
DNA: TGTGCCAGCAGAACCGGGACAGGGGATACTGAAGCTTTCTTT

size: .
J: TRBJ2-6
V: TRBV5-1
D: .
CDR3: CASSFGTLGYKPGSGANVLTF
DNA: TGCGCCAGCAGCTTTGGGACTTTGGGATACAAACCCGGTTCTGGGGCCAACGTCCTGACTTTC